The 16 T cell receptor beta chains in this list originate from one sample, sequenced in a study of blood T cell repertoires in COVID-19. Here immunoSEQ multiplex PCR was the method, and the copy in TCRdb shows in-frame clones only, minus some. The data contain about 260,000 clones, approximately 80% of them singletons. Source material: peripheral blood. These TCRs come from a man aged 60 to 69 with acute or convalescent COVID-19.

This clone showed up just once. The J gene is TRBJ2-6, the V gene TRBV21-1; the D call TRBD1 from the table was never checked on the DNA. TRBV21-1 is deemed a pseudogene. CDR3 length: 18 residues. CDR3 protein: CASSNDRDPCSGANVLTF. The CDR3 coding sequence is TGTGCCAGCAGCAATGACAGGGACCCTTGCTCTGGGGCCAACGTCCTGACTTTC.

The rearrangement links TRBV5-1 to TRBJ2-7, with 11 bases fitting TRBD1. Germline V lookup: CDR1 SGHRS, CDR2 YFSETQ. The CDR3 loop spans 16 amino acids. Trimming removed 0 bases from V and 4 bases from J; junction bases left unmatched: 6. The chain's CDR3 is CASSLGTGTGGYEQYF. The DNA of the CDR3 is TGCGCCAGCAGCTTGGGGACCGGGACAGGGGGTTACGAGCAGTACTTC.

The chain combines TRBV4-3 with TRBJ2-6, with 8 bases lining up with TRBD1. This CDR3 spans 21 amino acids. Trimming took 2 bases from V and 3 from J; bases not matched to a gene: 18. From germline, CDR1 is LGHNA and CDR2 YSLEER. Written as DNA, the CDR3 is TGCGCCAGCAGCCAATCCACGGGCAGGGGGCAGGTTTCCTTTGGGGCCAACGTCCTGACTTTC. This encodes CASSQSTGRGQVSFGANVLTF.

The rearrangement uses TRBV20-1 and TRBJ2-4; D possibly corresponds to TRBD2 (6 bases). Germline values: CDR1 DFQATT, CDR2 SNEGSKA (reference sequence). CDR3 length: 14 amino acids. With 3 bases removed from V and 6 bases from J, the gap between germline ends came to 15 bases. The CDR3 spells CSASPGGPGNIQYF. The DNA of the CDR3 is TGCAGTGCTAGTCCTGGAGGGCCGGGAAACATTCAGTACTTC.

V is TRBV7-9 and J is TRBJ2-1; TRBD1 agrees at 7 bases. This CDR3 comprises 16 residues. V shed 5 bases, J shed 0 bases, and the junction held 7 bases outside the gene matches. Germline V gene data show CDR1 as SEHNR and CDR2 as FQNEAQ (reference sequence). This CDR3 is CASSKWTGRSYNEQFF. DNA of the CDR3: TGTGCCAGCAGCAAGTGGACAGGCCGCTCCTACAATGAGCAGTTCTTC.

V is TRBV3-1 (or the pseudogene TRBV3-2) and J is TRBJ2-7, with 11 bases lining up with TRBD2. J lost 4 bases, V lost 4 bases, and 3 bases had no gene match. The CDR3 consists of 14 residues. The germline V gene encodes CDR1 LGHDT and CDR2 YNNKEL (reference sequence). The CDR3 bases are TGTGCCAGCAGCCTTGCTAGCGGGAGGTACGAGCAGTACTTC. It codes for CASSLASGRYEQYF.

The V gene is TRBV9, the J gene TRBJ1-6; D perhaps matches TRBD1 (5 bases). Per the germline V gene, CDR1 is SGDLS and CDR2 is YYNGEE. This CDR3 spans 15 amino acids. Trimming cost V 0 bases and J 9 bases, with 13 bases left between them. The CDR3 loop reads CASSVAWEGISPLHF. For the CDR3, the DNA is TGTGCCAGCAGCGTAGCGTGGGAGGGGATTTCACCCCTCCACTTT.

J is TRBJ2-3 and V is TRBV5-1; 7 positions match TRBD2. Per the germline V gene, CDR1 is SGHRS and CDR2 is YFSETQ. Germline trimming cut 2 bases from V and 5 bases from J; bases unmatched to any gene: 5. The CDR3 covers 14 residues. The DNA of the CDR3 is TGCGCCAGCAGCTTAGGGCTAGCGGAAGATACGCAGTATTTT. Encoded protein: CASSLGLAEDTQYF. Looking up the rest from reference TRBV5-1 and TRBJ2-3 gives the full variable domain: KAGVTQTPRYLIKTRGQQVTLSCSPISGHRSVSWYQQTPGQGLQFLFEYFSETQRNKGNFPGRFSGRQFSNSRSEMNVSTLELGDSALYLCASSLGLAEDTQYFGPGTRLTVL.

This rearrangement joins TRBV19 to TRBJ1-3; tentatively, D is TRBD1 (5 bases). The V and J ends lost 6 bases and 0 bases respectively, with 18 bases between them. Germline V CDR1 and CDR2: LNHDA, SQIVND (reference sequence). The CDR3 runs to 17 residues. The DNA of the CDR3 is TGTGCCAGTAGAGGTGGACATGCAGGATTCTCTGGAAACACCATATATTTT. Translating gives CASRGGHAGFSGNTIYF.

This rearrangement joins TRBV27 to TRBJ2-1; 8 nucleotides line up with TRBD2. Germline assignment: CDR1 MNHEY and CDR2 SMNVEV (reference sequence). V gave up 7 bases and J gave up 8 bases; unmatched junction bases: 1. The CDR3 covers 11 residues. The CDR3 nucleotides read TGTGCCAGCACGGGGGGGGATGAGCAGTTCTTC. Protein product: CASTGGDEQFF.

CDR3 residues: CATGIGGSNTGELFF. CDR3 coding DNA: TGTGCCACCGGGATCGGGGGGTCGAACACCGGGGAGCTGTTTTTT. This chain connects TRBV13 to TRBJ2-2, with 7 nucleotides matching TRBD2. This CDR3 contains 15 residues. Germline V lookup: CDR1 PRHDT, CDR2 FYEKMQ (reference sequence). The J segment lost 0 bases and the V segment lost 10 bases, leaving 8 bases of the junction unmatched. The variable domain in full, with the rest retrieved from reference TRBV13 and TRBJ2-2, is AAGVIQSPRHLIKEKRETATLKCYPIPRHDTVYWYQQGPGQDPQFLISFYEKMQSDKGSIPDRFSAQQFSDYHSELNMSSLELGDSALYFCATGIGGSNTGELFFGEGSRLTVL.

The chain is built from TRBV24-1 and TRBJ2-2; D gene unclear. The germline V gene has CDR1 KGHDR and CDR2 SFDVKD. V lost 9 bases and J lost 6, with 13 bases in between. CDR3 length: 13 amino acids. CDR3 DNA sequence: TGTGCCACCTCTAAAAGTTTCGCCGGGGAGCTGTTTTTT. It translates to CATSKSFAGELFF.

V usage is TRBV9 and J usage is TRBJ2-3; 9 bases align to TRBD2. Germline V CDR1 and CDR2: SGDLS, YYNGEE. The CDR3 is 15 amino acids. V dropped 0 bases and J dropped 4; count of bases not matched to a gene: 3. Here the CDR3 DNA reads TGTGCCAGCAGCGTAGTTAGCGGGAGTGCAGATACGCAGTATTTT. Amino acid sequence: CASSVVSGSADTQYF.

The V and J genes are TRBV6-5 and TRBJ2-7; a possible D gene is TRBD2 (7 bases). The CDR3 totals 15 residues. Between the trimmed V and J ends, which lost 0 bases and 1 base, there was a span of 10 bases. Germline V gives CDR1 MNHEY, CDR2 SVGAGI. CDR3 bases: TGTGCCAGCAGTTACTCGGGAGGGGGTTCCTACGAGCAGTACTTC. Its protein product is CASSYSGGGSYEQYF.

The CDR3 here is CASSPGVGRDEKLFF. As DNA, the CDR3 is TGTGCCAGCAGCCCAGGGGTGGGCCGAGATGAAAAACTGTTTTTT. The J gene is TRBJ1-4, the V gene TRBV7-6; weak D call: TRBD1 (6 bases). Germline V lookup: CDR1 SGHVS, CDR2 FNYEAQ. The length of the CDR3 is 15 residues. The V end lost 5 bases, the J end lost 6 bases, and 16 bases lay between the germline ends.

The rearrangement uses TRBV6-5 and TRBJ2-7; D is possibly TRBD2 (7 bases). Germline CDR1 is MNHEY and CDR2 is SVGAGI. The CDR3 contains 14 residues. V lost 10 bases, J lost 1 base, and 17 bases lay in between. CDR3 residues: CANPGGLWSYEQYF. The CDR3 DNA follows: TGTGCCAACCCCGGGGGGCTATGGTCCTACGAGCAGTACTTC.